What follows describes a single TCR beta chain. These data belong to a study of blood T cell repertoires in COVID-19. CDR3 length: 13 residues. Germline CDR1 MDHEN, CDR2 SYDVKM. The ends lost 3 bases at V and 8 bases at J; junction bases unmatched: 3. Some clones are missing from TCRdb's copy, which holds only in-frame ones; the method was immunoSEQ multiplex PCR. The sample shows a few hundred thousand clones, around nine tenths of them seen only once. The chain recombines TRBV28 with TRBJ1-2, with TRBD1 matching over 10 bases. The sample consisted of peripheral blood. The sequence was obtained from a man in his 60s who had recovered from COVID-19. CDR3 DNA sequence: TGTGCCAGCAGTTTCGACAGGGGGCAGGGCTACACCTTC. Its translation is CASSFDRGQGYTF.